This is a list of T cell receptor beta chains from one sample in a study of OX40 agonist ivuxolimab in advanced cancers. The assay was immunoSEQ multiplex PCR, and TCRdb's table has in-frame clones only and misses some. The sample includes some 35,000 clones, roughly 80% seen only once; the top ten take 20% to 25%. The source was CD4+ or CD8+ T cells sorted from blood, collected in a trial of the OX40 agonist ivuxolimab. The receptors were sampled from an adult with an advanced solid tumor such as melanoma, head and neck, liver or kidney cancer. CDR3s include the opening cysteine and the closing phenylalanine or tryptophan. Each record gives: V gene, D gene, J gene, clone size, CDR3 DNA, CDR3 protein. The D gene is left open where the match is weak. Only part of the rows carry a size: once, few, many, or a class if the clone is expanded.

TRBV19,TRBD1,TRBJ1-1,once,TGTGCCAGTAGTATGCCCTGGGCCGGACAGGGGTCTTGGAACACTGAAGCTTTCTTT,CASSMPWAGQGSWNTEAFF
TRBV10-2,.,TRBJ2-7,.,TGCGCCAGCAGTGTACTTCCGACGATGAACGAGCAGTACTTC,CASSVLPTMNEQYF
TRBV19,.,TRBJ2-6,.,TGTGCCAGTAGTATAGTGGGCCCGCGCTCTGGGGCCAACGTCCTGACTTTC,CASSIVGPRSGANVLTF
TRBV19,.,TRBJ2-7,.,TGTGCCAGTAGTCGAGGGTTGCAAGGTGTGGGCTACGAGCAGTACTTC,CASSRGLQGVGYEQYF
TRBV4-1,TRBD2,TRBJ2-1,.,TGCGCCAGCAGCCAAGGAGGCCTAGCGGGAGGACCCCCCTCCTACAATGAGCAGTTCTTC,CASSQGGLAGGPPSYNEQFF
TRBV13,.,TRBJ1-2,.,TGTGCCAGCAGCTTAGACTGGGGGCAGAACTATGGCTACACCTTC,CASSLDWGQNYGYTF
TRBV5-4,.,TRBJ2-7,.,TGTGCCAGCAGCTTGGATCTAGCGCCCTACGAGCAGTACTTC,CASSLDLAPYEQYF
TRBV7-9,.,TRBJ1-5,.,TGTGCCAGCAGCCTCTCGGGCGGCAATCAGCCCCAGCATTTT,CASSLSGGNQPQHF
TRBV7-6,.,TRBJ2-7,.,TGTGCCAGCAGCTTAAGGGGCTCCGGCTACGAGCAGTACTTC,CASSLRGSGYEQYF
TRBV15,.,TRBJ2-1,.,TGTGCCACCAGCAGTCCTCCCCCTTTGGAGCAGTTCTTC,CATSSPPPLEQFF
TRBV6-5,.,TRBJ2-7,.,TGTGCCAGCAGGGAAATGGACATCAAGGTTGACGAGCAGTACTTC,CASREMDIKVDEQYF
TRBV7-2,TRBD1,TRBJ1-3,.,TGTGCCAGCAGCTTTCCCCTCAGGACAGGGTCTGGAAACACCATATATTTT,CASSFPLRTGSGNTIYF
TRBV28,TRBD1,TRBJ1-5,.,TGTGCCAGCAGCCCGACAGGGGGTAGCCAGCCCCAGCATTTT,CASSPTGGSQPQHF
TRBV12-1,.,TRBJ1-2,few,TGTGCCAGCAGCTTGGTGGGACAGGAGCGGGGCTACACCTTC,CASSLVGQERGYTF
TRBV15,.,TRBJ1-5,once,TGTGCCACCAGCAGGGGCCGGAACAATCAGCCCCAGCATTTT,CATSRGRNNQPQHF
TRBV7-2,.,TRBJ2-7,.,TGTGCCAGCTTCGGGGGGCCCGACTACGAGCAGTACTTC,CASFGGPDYEQYF
TRBV9,.,TRBJ2-1,.,TGTGCCAGCAGCGTAGAACCACTGGGTGAGCAGTTCTTC,CASSVEPLGEQFF
TRBV27,.,TRBJ2-1,.,TGTGCCAGCAGTTTATCGGGTGGAATTGGAAGCTCCTACAATGAGCAGTTCTTC,CASSLSGGIGSSYNEQFF
TRBV11-3,.,TRBJ2-2,.,TGTGCCAGCAGCTTATTAACCGGGGAGCTGTTTTTT,CASSLLTGELFF
TRBV6-5,.,TRBJ1-5,.,TGTGCCATCGGGCCGGTCCATCAGCCCCAGCATTTT,CAIGPVHQPQHF
TRBV7-9,.,TRBJ2-3,.,TGTGCCAGCAGCTACCCCTTAGGGCCTACGCAGTATTTT,CASSYPLGPTQYF
TRBV2,.,TRBJ2-7,few,TGTGCCAGCTCTGGAGTCGAGCAGTACTTC,CASSGVEQYF
TRBV5-1,TRBD2,TRBJ2-1,.,TGCGCCAGCAGCAATAGCAGGACTAGCGGGAGCGGTGAGCAGTTCTTC,CASSNSRTSGSGEQFF
TRBV11-2,TRBD2,TRBJ2-5,.,TGTGCCAGCAGCTTAGACCCGGGGGGGGAAGAGACCCAGTACTTC,CASSLDPGGEETQYF
TRBV7-8,.,TRBJ1-4,few,TGTGCCAGCAGCTTCGATAATACAGGACAAAATGAAAAACTGTTTTTT,CASSFDNTGQNEKLFF
TRBV28,TRBD2,TRBJ2-7,.,TGTGCCAGCAGCATAGCGGGGAGCTCCTACGAGCAGTACTTC,CASSIAGSSYEQYF
TRBV9,TRBD1,TRBJ2-2,medium-sized,TGTGCCAGCAGCTGGACCGGGACAGGGGCGAACACCGGGGAGCTGTTTTTT,CASSWTGTGANTGELFF
TRBV6-5,.,TRBJ1-1,few,TGTGCCAGCAGTAACTCAAAGCATGGTGAAGCTTTCTTT,CASSNSKHGEAFF
TRBV6-1,.,TRBJ2-7,.,TGTGCCAGCAGTGGGTTAGACCCCAAACCCACCTACGAGCAGTACTTC,CASSGLDPKPTYEQYF
TRBV7-3,.,TRBJ2-3,once,TGTGCCAGCAGTAAGACCGGGAGCACAGATACGCAGTATTTT,CASSKTGSTDTQYF
TRBV2,.,TRBJ1-6,medium-sized,TGTGCCAGCAGTTCGGGACGCTGGAATTCACCCCTCCACTTT,CASSSGRWNSPLHF
TRBV30,TRBD2,TRBJ2-5,.,TGTGCCTGGAGCCTCGGGACTACCAGCCAAGAGACCCAGTACTTC,CAWSLGTTSQETQYF
TRBV27,.,TRBJ2-5,.,TGTGCCAGCAGCTCGCCGGGACCATGGGAGACCCAGTACTTC,CASSSPGPWETQYF
TRBV4-2,TRBD1,TRBJ2-5,once,TGTGCCAGCAGGACCGGGACAGAGCCCTCGGCGACCCAGTACTTC,CASRTGTEPSATQYF
TRBV27,.,TRBJ2-1,.,TGTGCCAGCAGCCTAAGTAGGAACCATGAGCAGTTCTTC,CASSLSRNHEQFF
TRBV11-2,TRBD1,TRBJ2-5,few,TGTGCCAGCAGCCGGGGACAGGGGGTGTACGAGACCCAGTACTTC,CASSRGQGVYETQYF
TRBV27,TRBD2,TRBJ2-7,.,TGTGCCAGCAGCTTCGGGGGGTATTCGTTCCCCGGCGAGCAGTACTTC,CASSFGGYSFPGEQYF
TRBV5-8,TRBD1,TRBJ2-7,.,TGTGCCAGCAGCTCCGGACAGGGGTCGGACGAGCAGTACTTC,CASSSGQGSDEQYF
TRBV7-6,.,TRBJ2-7,.,TGTGCCAGCAGCTTCGACAGTGCCTCCTACGAGCAGTACTTC,CASSFDSASYEQYF
TRBV4-1,.,TRBJ1-1,.,TGCGCCAGCAGCCTTGACTCAGGATTGTTGAACACTGAAGCTTTCTTT,CASSLDSGLLNTEAFF
TRBV28,.,TRBJ2-5,once,TGTGCCAGCAGTTCCGTCCGGGGGAATCAAGAGACCCAGTACTTC,CASSSVRGNQETQYF
TRBV19,.,TRBJ2-7,.,TGTGCCAGTAGTATTTGGCCCTACGAGCAGTACTTC,CASSIWPYEQYF
TRBV5-8,TRBD1,TRBJ2-2,.,TGTGCCAGCAGCCCCAGGGGGTTTCTTTCTGGGGAGCTGTTTTTT,CASSPRGFLSGELFF
TRBV25-1,.,TRBJ2-3,.,TGTGCCAGCAGTGAATATGTTAGCGGTAGCACAGATACGCAGTATTTT,CASSEYVSGSTDTQYF
TRBV11-3,TRBD2,TRBJ2-1,.,TGTGCCAGCAGCCCTCGGGACAGCGGGGGGAATGAGCAGTTCTTC,CASSPRDSGGNEQFF
TRBV5-8,TRBD1,TRBJ1-1,.,TGTGCCAGCAGTCCCGCCGGGTTCAGGGGGGCGCGTACTGAAGCTTTCTTT,CASSPAGFRGARTEAFF